The rows below give T cell receptor beta chains drawn from one sample of a study of blood T cell repertoires in COVID-19. Repertoires were generated with immunoSEQ multiplex PCR, while TCRdb's copy carries only in-frame clones and drops some. The sample contains hundreds of thousands of clones, 85% to 90% of which appear only once. The sample taken for sequencing was PBMCs or T cells enriched from blood (not recorded which). Receptors were obtained from a man under 40 who had recovered from COVID-19. Both conserved end residues are part of each CDR3. D genes are given only for firm matches. Expanded clones get a size class; other rows say once, few or many, or leave the size out.

v_gene	abundance	j_gene	d_gene	CDR3nt	CDR3aa
TRBV28	.	TRBJ1-3	TRBD1	TGTGCCAGCAGTCCACCGACAGGGCTCAGCTCTGGAAACACCATATATTTT	CASSPPTGLSSGNTIYF
TRBV4-2	.	TRBJ1-2	.	TGTGCCAGCAGCCAAGAGGGCGGGAGCAGAGGGACCTATGGCTACACCTTC	CASSQEGGSRGTYGYTF
TRBV12-3/TRBV12-4	once	TRBJ1-2	.	TGTGCCAGCAGCCTGCTTACAGGGGGCTACACCTTC	CASSLLTGGYTF
TRBV19	.	TRBJ2-1	TRBD2	TGTGCCAGTAGTATGAGGGTAGCGGGAGGGCATGAGCAGTTCTTC	CASSMRVAGGHEQFF
TRBV29-1	.	TRBJ2-5	.	TGCAGCGTTGGATTGACAGGAGGAGAGACCCAGTACTTC	CSVGLTGGETQYF
TRBV6-5	.	TRBJ2-7	TRBD2	TGTGCCAGCAGCAAAACCGGGGGGGTGGAGCAGTACTTC	CASSKTGGVEQYF
TRBV10-3	.	TRBJ1-2	.	TGTGCCATCAGTGAGTTAGACATAGCTAACTATGGCTACACCTTC	CAISELDIANYGYTF
TRBV18	once	TRBJ2-7	.	TGTGCCAGCTCACCATTGGGTAAGACAGGCTACGAGCAGTACTTC	CASSPLGKTGYEQYF
TRBV28	once	TRBJ2-3	.	TGTGCCAGCAGTTTGCTCTCGGAGAGCACAGATACGCAGTATTTT	CASSLLSESTDTQYF
TRBV9	.	TRBJ2-2	TRBD2	TGTGCCAGCAGCTCCCTAGCGGGAGGGGGTACCGGGGAGCTGTTTTTT	CASSSLAGGGTGELFF
TRBV4-1	.	TRBJ2-1	TRBD2	TGCGCCAGCAGCGGGACTAGCGGGAGAAATGAGCAGTTCTTC	CASSGTSGRNEQFF
TRBV5-6	.	TRBJ2-7	.	TGTGCCAGCAGCGTGGGACACGGATTTTACGAGCAGTACTTC	CASSVGHGFYEQYF
TRBV4-2	.	TRBJ2-3	TRBD2	TGTGCCAGCAGCCAAGATCCTTCGGGACTAGCGGGAGCGGATACGCAGTATTTT	CASSQDPSGLAGADTQYF
TRBV3-1/TRBV3-2	.	TRBJ1-2	.	TGTGCCAGCAGCCGACTAAACTATGGCTACACCTTC	CASSRLNYGYTF
TRBV5-1	.	TRBJ2-5	TRBD2	TGCGCCAGCAGCAGAACTAGCGGGAGTGTCTGGGAGACCCAGTACTTC	CASSRTSGSVWETQYF
TRBV28	.	TRBJ2-3	.	TGTGCCAGCAGTACAAGACCGGGAAGGGCGGATACGCAGTATTTT	CASSTRPGRADTQYF
TRBV9	.	TRBJ1-3	TRBD1	TGTGCCAGCAGCCCAAGACAGGGCGCTGGAAACACCATATATTTT	CASSPRQGAGNTIYF
TRBV12-3/TRBV12-4	.	TRBJ2-1	.	TGTGCCAGCAGTTTCAGGGCCTACAATGAGCAGTTCTTC	CASSFRAYNEQFF
TRBV28	.	TRBJ1-2	.	TGTGCCAGCGGCCCTCAGGGGTATGGCTACACCTTC	CASGPQGYGYTF
TRBV18	.	TRBJ2-1	TRBD2	TGTGCCAGCTCACCGAGGGACTACTCCTACAATGAGCAGTTCTTC	CASSPRDYSYNEQFF
TRBV4-1	.	TRBJ2-7	.	TGCGCCAGCAGCCGCTCAGACTATGCATACGAGCAGTACTTC	CASSRSDYAYEQYF
TRBV10-3	.	TRBJ1-1	.	TGTGCCATCAGTGAGTCGACCCTAATTGGGGCTGGGGACACTGAAGCTTTCTTT	CAISESTLIGAGDTEAFF
TRBV16	.	TRBJ1-1	TRBD1	TGTGCCAGCAGCCAATATGAGGGGGCAGGTGCTGAAGCTTTCTTT	CASSQYEGAGAEAFF
TRBV27	once	TRBJ2-1	TRBD2	TGTGCCAGCAGCCAACTAGCGGGATTACCCGAGCAGTTCTTC	CASSQLAGLPEQFF
TRBV21-1	.	TRBJ1-1	.	TGTGCCAGCAGCAAATTCGACCCTAGGCCAGTCGACACTGAAGCTTTCTTT	CASSKFDPRPVDTEAFF
TRBV7-8	.	TRBJ2-5	TRBD1	TGTGCCAGCAGCTCCCCAGGGGGAAAAGAGACCCAGTACTTC	CASSSPGGKETQYF
TRBV12-5	.	TRBJ2-3	TRBD2	TGTGCTAGTGGCACCCTTCTAGCGGGAGATACGCAGTATTTT	CASGTLLAGDTQYF
TRBV29-1	.	TRBJ1-2	TRBD1	TGCAGCGTAACAGGGGACAACTATGGCTACACCTTC	CSVTGDNYGYTF
TRBV28	.	TRBJ1-5	.	TGTGCCAGCAGCCGAGAGGGTGGGACTGGGGCCCAGCATTTT	CASSREGGTGAQHF
TRBV6-2/TRBV6-3	once	TRBJ1-5	.	TGTGCCAGCAGCGACAGGTCACGGCAGCCCCAGCATTTT	CASSDRSRQPQHF
TRBV19	.	TRBJ1-1	.	TGTGCCAGTAGTTCCCAGGCTACAAACACTGAAGCTTTCTTT	CASSSQATNTEAFF
TRBV12-3/TRBV12-4	once	TRBJ2-7	.	TGTGCCAGCAGCCAGTCCTACGAGCAGTACTTC	CASSQSYEQYF
TRBV18	.	TRBJ2-3	.	TGTGCCAGCTCACCAGTCCAGGGGTCCACAGATACGCAGTATTTT	CASSPVQGSTDTQYF
TRBV7-7	.	TRBJ2-5	.	TGTGCCAGCAGCTTAACACGTTCCCCCCAAGAGACCCAGTACTTC	CASSLTRSPQETQYF
TRBV6-5	once	TRBJ2-7	TRBD1	TGTGCCAGCAGTTACTCCCCGGACAGGGGCCACGAGCAGTACTTC	CASSYSPDRGHEQYF
TRBV3-1/TRBV3-2	.	TRBJ2-1	.	TGTGCCAGCAGCCAAGAGTCAGGAGGGGCCTACAATGAGCAGTTCTTC	CASSQESGGAYNEQFF
TRBV7-9	.	TRBJ2-7	.	TGTGCCAGCAGCCTGGAGCCCTCAGTCTGGAGCTCCTACGAGCAGTACTTC	CASSLEPSVWSSYEQYF
TRBV4-2	.	TRBJ2-3	TRBD2	TGTGCCAGCACAGGCGGACTAGCGGGAGGGCCCGGCACAGATACGCAGTATTTT	CASTGGLAGGPGTDTQYF
TRBV27	.	TRBJ1-5	TRBD1	TGTGCCAGCAGTGAACAGGGGGCGCAGGTCCAGCCCCAGCATTTT	CASSEQGAQVQPQHF
TRBV5-1	.	TRBJ1-1	.	TGCGCCAGCAGCTTGTCAGGGGCCGGAGCTTTCTTT	CASSLSGAGAFF
TRBV10-3	once	TRBJ1-1	TRBD1	TGTGCCATCAGTGATCTCAGGGACAGGGGGTCGTCTGAAGCTTTCTTT	CAISDLRDRGSSEAFF
TRBV18	.	TRBJ2-2	TRBD2	TGTGCCAGCTCAACTAGCGGGGTGAACACCGGGGAGCTGTTTTTT	CASSTSGVNTGELFF
TRBV28	.	TRBJ2-7	.	TGTGCCAGCAGTCTACAGGGTTACGAGCAGTACTTC	CASSLQGYEQYF
TRBV5-1	.	TRBJ2-5	TRBD2	TGCGCCAGCAAGCGACTAGCGGGAGAAGGGGCAGAGACCCAGTACTTC	CASKRLAGEGAETQYF
TRBV7-6	.	TRBJ1-3	.	TGTGCCAGCAGCTCCTCCCGTGGAAACACCATATATTTT	CASSSSRGNTIYF
TRBV18	.	TRBJ2-2	TRBD2	TGTGCCAGCTCCCCTTTCTGGGAGGGAGACACCGGGGAGCTGTTTTTT	CASSPFWEGDTGELFF
TRBV19	.	TRBJ1-5	TRBD1	TGTGCCAGTAGTCGGGACAGAAATCAGCCCCAGCATTTT	CASSRDRNQPQHF
TRBV6-5	.	TRBJ1-5	.	TGTGCCAGCAGTTACTCGTGGGGACACCCTCCGAGTTTT	CASSYSWGHPPSF
TRBV3-1/TRBV3-2	.	TRBJ1-3	TRBD1	TGTGCCAGCAGCCAAGTGAGGACAGGGCTTGGCAACACCATATATTTT	CASSQVRTGLGNTIYF
TRBV6-5	.	TRBJ2-1	.	TGTGCCAGCAGTTATTCACTAGGGTCCTACAATGAGCAGTTCTTC	CASSYSLGSYNEQFF
TRBV10-2	.	TRBJ2-7	.	TGCGCCAGCAGTCCCCTGCCCAGGGGCGAGCAGTACTTC	CASSPLPRGEQYF
TRBV7-9	.	TRBJ2-2	TRBD1	TGTGCCAGCAGCCAGGTGGCAGGGGGCTCCGGGGAGCTGTTTTTT	CASSQVAGGSGELFF
TRBV28	.	TRBJ1-4	TRBD1	TGTGCCAGCAGTTTAGACGCAGGGGGAGAAAAACTGTTTTTT	CASSLDAGGEKLFF
TRBV29-1	.	TRBJ2-6	TRBD1	TGCAGCGTGGGACAGGGGAGCTCTGGGGCCAACGTCCTGACTTTC	CSVGQGSSGANVLTF
TRBV5-1	.	TRBJ2-2	TRBD2	TGCGCCAGCAGCCCCGGGAGCGGGAGAATCACCGGGGAGCTGTTTTTT	CASSPGSGRITGELFF
TRBV28	.	TRBJ2-7	.	TGTGCCAGCAGTTTATGGGGCGTGGACGAGCAGTACTTC	CASSLWGVDEQYF